Only a few counts were recorded for the clone carrying this T cell receptor (beta chain). Its antigen remains unknown. Blood was collected once per donor into heparin, averaging about 116 mL. Via CD45RO/CCR7/CD25/CD127/CD95/CD27, cells of the CD4+ naive, central memory, regulatory and stem cell-like memory subsets were sorted. The investigators reverse transcribed all of the isolated RNA, so they sequenced expressed TCRB transcripts. Clones were sequenced by immunoSEQ multiplex PCR, and TCRdb holds only the in-frame ones, with some missing. Of about 360,000 clones listed, around 13% are singletons. The sample belongs to a study of beta chain features in type 1 diabetes. Study in general: Regarding age, gender and cell yields, patients proved similar to healthy donors.

General study points: Within each of all four CD4+ subsets, Type 1 diabetes patients had TCRB CDR3s that were moderately but significantly shorter.

Germline CDR1 is SQVTM and CDR2 is ANQGSEA. Losses at the gene ends were 7 bases for V and 5 bases for J; bases not matched to a gene: 8. The CDR3 runs 13 residues. The sequenced sample was naive CD4+ T cells from blood. The source of this sequence is a woman under 30 with type 1 diabetes. The chain is built from TRBV29-1 and TRBJ2-5; 9 positions match TRBD1. The CDR3 reads CSADRGTRETQYF. The CDR3 DNA sequence: TGCAGCGCTGACAGGGGGACGCGGGAGACCCAGTACTTC. The full variable domain, rest sourced from reference TRBV29-1 and TRBJ2-5, is SAVISQKPSRDICQRGTSLTIQCQVDSQVTMMFWYRQQPGQSLTLIATANQGSEATYESGFVIDKFPISRPNLTFSTLTVSNMSPEDSSIYLCSADRGTRETQYFGPGTRLLVL.